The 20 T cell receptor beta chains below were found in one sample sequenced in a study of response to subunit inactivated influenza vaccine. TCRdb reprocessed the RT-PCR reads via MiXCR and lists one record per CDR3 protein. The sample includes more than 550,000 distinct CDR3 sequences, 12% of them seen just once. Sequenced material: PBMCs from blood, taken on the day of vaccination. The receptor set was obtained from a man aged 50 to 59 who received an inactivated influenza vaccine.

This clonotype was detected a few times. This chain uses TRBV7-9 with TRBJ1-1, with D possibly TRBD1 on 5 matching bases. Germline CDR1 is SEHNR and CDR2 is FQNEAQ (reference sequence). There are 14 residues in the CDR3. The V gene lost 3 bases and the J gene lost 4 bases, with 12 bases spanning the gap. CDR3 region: CASSFLEGFTEAFF. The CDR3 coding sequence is TGTGCCAGCAGCTTTCTGGAGGGGTTCACTGAAGCTTTCTTT.

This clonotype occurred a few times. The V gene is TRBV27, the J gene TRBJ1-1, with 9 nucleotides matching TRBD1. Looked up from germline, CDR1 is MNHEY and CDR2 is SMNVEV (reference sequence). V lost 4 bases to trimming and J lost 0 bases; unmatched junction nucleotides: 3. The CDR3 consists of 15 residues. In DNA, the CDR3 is TGTGCCAGCAGTTGGGGACAGGGCCTGAACACTGAAGCTTTCTTT. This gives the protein CASSWGQGLNTEAFF.

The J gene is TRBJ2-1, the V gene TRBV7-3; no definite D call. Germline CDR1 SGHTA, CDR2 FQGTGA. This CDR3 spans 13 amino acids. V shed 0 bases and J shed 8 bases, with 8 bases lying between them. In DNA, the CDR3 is TGTGCCAGCAGCTTAACGAGAAGGGATGAGCAGTTCTTC. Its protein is CASSLTRRDEQFF.

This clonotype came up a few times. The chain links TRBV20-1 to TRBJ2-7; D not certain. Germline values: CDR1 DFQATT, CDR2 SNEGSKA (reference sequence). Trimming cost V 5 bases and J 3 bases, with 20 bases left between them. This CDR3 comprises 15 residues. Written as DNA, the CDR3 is TGCAGTGCTGCAAAACCGACTCCGGACGGCTACGAGCAGTACTTC. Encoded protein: CSAAKPTPDGYEQYF.

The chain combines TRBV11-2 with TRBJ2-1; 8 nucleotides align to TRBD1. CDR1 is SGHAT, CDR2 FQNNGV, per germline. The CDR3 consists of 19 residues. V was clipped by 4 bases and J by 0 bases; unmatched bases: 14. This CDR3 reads CASSSRWTGRFSSYNEQFF. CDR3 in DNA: TGTGCCAGCAGCTCCCGGTGGACAGGGCGCTTTAGCTCCTACAATGAGCAGTTCTTC.

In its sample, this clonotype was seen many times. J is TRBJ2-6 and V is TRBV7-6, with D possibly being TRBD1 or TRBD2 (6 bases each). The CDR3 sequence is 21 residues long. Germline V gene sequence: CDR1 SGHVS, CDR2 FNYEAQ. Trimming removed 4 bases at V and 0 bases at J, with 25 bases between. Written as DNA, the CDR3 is TGTGCCAGCAGCTCCTTGCCCGAGACAGGACTACTTATCTCTGGGGCCAACGTCCTGACTTTC. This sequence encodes CASSSLPETGLLISGANVLTF. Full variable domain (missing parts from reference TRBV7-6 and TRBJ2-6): GAGVSQSPRYKVTKRGQDVALRCDPISGHVSLYWYRQALGQGPEFLTYFNYEAQQDKSGLPNDRFSAERPEGSISTLTIQRTEQRDSAMYRCASSSLPETGLLISGANVLTFGAGSRLTVL.

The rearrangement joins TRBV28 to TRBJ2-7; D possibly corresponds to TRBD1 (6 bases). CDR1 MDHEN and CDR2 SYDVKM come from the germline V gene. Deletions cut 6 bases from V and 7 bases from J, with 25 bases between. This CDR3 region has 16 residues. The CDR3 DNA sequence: TGTGCCAGCAGCGACCACAGGGCCGGGTTTCCGGATGAGCAGTACTTC. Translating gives CASSDHRAGFPDEQYF.

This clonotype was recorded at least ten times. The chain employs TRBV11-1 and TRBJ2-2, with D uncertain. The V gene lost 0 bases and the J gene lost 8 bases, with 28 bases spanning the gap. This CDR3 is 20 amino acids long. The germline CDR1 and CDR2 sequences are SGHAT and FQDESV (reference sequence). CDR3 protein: CASSLAPQYRPFYNPGELFF. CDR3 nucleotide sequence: TGTGCCAGCAGCTTAGCCCCGCAATACAGACCCTTTTATAATCCAGGGGAGCTGTTTTTT.

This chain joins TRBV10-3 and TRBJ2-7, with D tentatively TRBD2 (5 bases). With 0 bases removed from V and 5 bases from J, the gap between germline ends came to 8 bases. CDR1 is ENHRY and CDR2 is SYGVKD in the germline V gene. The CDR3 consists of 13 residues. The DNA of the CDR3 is TGTGCCATCAGTGAGTCGGGAGCGGACGAGCAGTACTTC. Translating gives CAISESGADEQYF.

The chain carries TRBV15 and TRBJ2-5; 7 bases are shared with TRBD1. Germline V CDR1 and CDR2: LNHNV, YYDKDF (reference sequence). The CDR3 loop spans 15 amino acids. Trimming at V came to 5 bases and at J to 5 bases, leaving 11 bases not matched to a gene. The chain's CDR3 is CATSPQTGTAETQYF. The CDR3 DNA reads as TGTGCCACCAGCCCACAGACAGGGACGGCGGAGACCCAGTACTTC.

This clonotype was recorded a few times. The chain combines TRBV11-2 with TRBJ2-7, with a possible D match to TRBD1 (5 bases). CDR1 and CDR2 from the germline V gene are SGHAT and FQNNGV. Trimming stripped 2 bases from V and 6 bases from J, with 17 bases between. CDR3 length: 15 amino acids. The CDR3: CASSLIRQSPFEQYF. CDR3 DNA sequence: TGTGCCAGCAGCTTAATTAGACAGTCCCCCTTCGAGCAGTACTTC.

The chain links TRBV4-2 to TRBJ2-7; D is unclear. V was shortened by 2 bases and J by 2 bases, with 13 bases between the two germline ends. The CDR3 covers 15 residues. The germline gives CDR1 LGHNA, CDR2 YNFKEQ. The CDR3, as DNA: TGTGCCAGCAGCCAATTCCTTAACTCCCCCTACGAGCAGTACTTC. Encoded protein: CASSQFLNSPYEQYF.

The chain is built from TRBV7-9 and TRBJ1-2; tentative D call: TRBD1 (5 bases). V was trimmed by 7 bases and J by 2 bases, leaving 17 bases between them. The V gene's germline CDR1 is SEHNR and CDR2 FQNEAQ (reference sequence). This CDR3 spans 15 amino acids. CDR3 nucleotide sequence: TGTGCCAGCACGTGGTCCGACAGTTTCAACTATGGCTACACCTTC. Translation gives CASTWSDSFNYGYTF.

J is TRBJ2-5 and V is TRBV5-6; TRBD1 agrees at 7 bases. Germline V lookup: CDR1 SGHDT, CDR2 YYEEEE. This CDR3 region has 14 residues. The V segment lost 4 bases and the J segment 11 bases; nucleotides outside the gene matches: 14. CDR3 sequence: CASSLPSNRGTQYF. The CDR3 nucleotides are TGTGCCAGCAGCCTACCCAGTAACAGGGGAACTCAGTACTTC.

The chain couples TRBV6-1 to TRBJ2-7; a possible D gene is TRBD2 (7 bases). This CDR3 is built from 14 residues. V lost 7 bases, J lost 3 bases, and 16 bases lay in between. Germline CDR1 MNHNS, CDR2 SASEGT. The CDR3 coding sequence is TGTGCCAGCACCTGGGGGGGACAATTCTACGAGCAGTACTTC. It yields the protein CASTWGGQFYEQYF.

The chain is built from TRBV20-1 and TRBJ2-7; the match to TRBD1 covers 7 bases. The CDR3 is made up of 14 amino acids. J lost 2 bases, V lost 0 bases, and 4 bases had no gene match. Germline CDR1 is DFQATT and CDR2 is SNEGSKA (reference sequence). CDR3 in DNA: TGCAGTGCTAGAGATCGGGACAGCGCCTACGAGCAGTACTTC. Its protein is CSARDRDSAYEQYF.

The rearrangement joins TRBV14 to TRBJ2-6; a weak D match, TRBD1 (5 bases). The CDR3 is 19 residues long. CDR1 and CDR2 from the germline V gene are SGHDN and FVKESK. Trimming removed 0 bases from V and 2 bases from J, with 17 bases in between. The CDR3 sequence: CASSQEFDNRFTGANVLTF. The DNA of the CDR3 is TGTGCCAGCAGCCAAGAATTTGATAACAGGTTTACTGGGGCCAACGTCCTGACTTTC.

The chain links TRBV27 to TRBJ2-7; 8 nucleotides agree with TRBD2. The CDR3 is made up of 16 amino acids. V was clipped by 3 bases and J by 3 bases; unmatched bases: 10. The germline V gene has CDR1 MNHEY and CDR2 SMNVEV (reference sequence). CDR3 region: CASSLTAPGLGYEQYF. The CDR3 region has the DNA TGTGCCAGCAGTTTGACCGCACCGGGACTAGGCTACGAGCAGTACTTC.

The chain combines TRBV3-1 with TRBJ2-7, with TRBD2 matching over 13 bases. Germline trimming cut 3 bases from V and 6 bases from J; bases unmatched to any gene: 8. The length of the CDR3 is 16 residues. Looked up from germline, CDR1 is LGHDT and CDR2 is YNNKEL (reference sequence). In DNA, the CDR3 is TGTGCCAGCAGCCAGGCCGGGACTAGCGGGACGGTCGAGCAGTACTTC. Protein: CASSQAGTSGTVEQYF.

CDR3 sequence: CAISDRGQTYEQYF. The CDR3 bases are TGTGCCATCAGTGACCGAGGACAGACCTACGAGCAGTACTTC. The chain employs TRBV10-3 and TRBJ2-7; possible D gene TRBD1, 6 bases. CDR3 length equals 14 residues. The germline V and J ends were trimmed by 3 bases and 2 bases, with 11 bases remaining between them. Looked up from germline, CDR1 is ENHRY and CDR2 is SYGVKD.